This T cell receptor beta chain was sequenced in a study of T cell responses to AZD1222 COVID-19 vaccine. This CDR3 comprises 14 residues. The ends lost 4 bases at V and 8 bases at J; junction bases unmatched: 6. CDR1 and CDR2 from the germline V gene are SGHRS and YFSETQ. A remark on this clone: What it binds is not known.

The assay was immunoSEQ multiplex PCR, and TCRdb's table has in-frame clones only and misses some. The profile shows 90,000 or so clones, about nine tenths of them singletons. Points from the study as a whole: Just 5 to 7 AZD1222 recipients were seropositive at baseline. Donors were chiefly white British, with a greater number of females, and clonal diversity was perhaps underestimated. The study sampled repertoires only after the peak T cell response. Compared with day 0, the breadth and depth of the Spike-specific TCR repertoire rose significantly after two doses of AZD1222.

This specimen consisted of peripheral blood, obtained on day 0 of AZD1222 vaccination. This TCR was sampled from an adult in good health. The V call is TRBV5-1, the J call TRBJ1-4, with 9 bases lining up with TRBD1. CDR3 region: CASSMGQGGEKLFF. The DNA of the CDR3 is TGCGCCAGCAGCATGGGACAGGGAGGAGAAAAACTGTTTTTT. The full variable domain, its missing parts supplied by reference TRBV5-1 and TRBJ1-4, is KAGVTQTPRYLIKTRGQQVTLSCSPISGHRSVSWYQQTPGQGLQFLFEYFSETQRNKGNFPGRFSGRQFSNSRSEMNVSTLELGDSALYLCASSMGQGGEKLFFGSGTQLSVL.